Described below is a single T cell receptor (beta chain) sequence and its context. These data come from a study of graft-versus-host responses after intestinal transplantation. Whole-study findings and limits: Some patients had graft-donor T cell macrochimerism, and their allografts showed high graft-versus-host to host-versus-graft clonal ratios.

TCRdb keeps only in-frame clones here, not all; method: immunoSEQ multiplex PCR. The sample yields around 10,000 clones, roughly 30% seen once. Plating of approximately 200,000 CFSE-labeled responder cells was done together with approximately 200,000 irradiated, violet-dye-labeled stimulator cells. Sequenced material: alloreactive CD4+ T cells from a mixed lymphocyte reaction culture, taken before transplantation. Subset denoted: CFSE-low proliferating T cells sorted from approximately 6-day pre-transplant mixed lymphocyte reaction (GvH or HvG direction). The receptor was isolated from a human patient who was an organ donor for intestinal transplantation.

CDR3 amino acids: CASSGRTGASYEQYF. The CDR3, as DNA: TGTGCCAGTAGTGGACGGACAGGGGCGTCCTACGAGCAGTACTTC. The rearrangement links TRBV19 to TRBJ2-7; 9 bases are a match to TRBD1. This CDR3 spans 15 amino acids. The germline V gene encodes CDR1 LNHDA and CDR2 SQIVND (reference sequence). Trimming cost V 5 bases and J 1 base; bases outside gene matches: 6.